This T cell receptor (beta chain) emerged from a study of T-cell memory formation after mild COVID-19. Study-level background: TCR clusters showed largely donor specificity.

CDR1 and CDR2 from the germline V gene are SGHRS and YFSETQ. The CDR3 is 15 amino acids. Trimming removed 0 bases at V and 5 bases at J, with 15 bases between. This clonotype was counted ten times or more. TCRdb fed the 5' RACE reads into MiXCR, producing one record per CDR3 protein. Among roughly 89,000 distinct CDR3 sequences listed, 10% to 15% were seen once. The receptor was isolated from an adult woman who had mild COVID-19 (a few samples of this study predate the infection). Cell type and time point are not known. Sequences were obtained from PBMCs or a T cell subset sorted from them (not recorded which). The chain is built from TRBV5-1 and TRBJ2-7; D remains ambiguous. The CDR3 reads CASSLAQNKPDEQYF. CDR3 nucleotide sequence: TGCGCCAGCAGCTTGGCTCAAAACAAGCCTGACGAGCAGTACTTC.